A selection of T cell receptor beta chains follows, all from one sample in a study of T cell repertoires in cytomegalovirus infection. TCRdb redid the calling of the reads with MiXCR, one entry per CDR3 protein. The profile shows about a million distinct CDR3 sequences, around 30% of them singletons. Their antigens are not known. Sequencing was performed on cultured CD8+ T cells from PBMCs, taken from culture after CMV antigen stimulation. These receptors all come from a human donor in good health (CMV status not recorded). Some clones in this sample may be carry-over from other donors' samples. Each CDR3 is given with its conserved first and last residue. The order of the fields is V gene, clone size, D gene, J gene, CDR3 protein, CDR3 DNA. A D gene is named only where the DNA matches it firmly. Where a row states a size, it is once, few, many or the class of an expanded clone; other rows omit it.

TRBV28	NA	NA	TRBJ2-1	CASSLSWDGYNEQFF	TGTGCCAGCAGTTTATCGTGGGACGGATACAATGAGCAGTTCTTC
TRBV20-1	NA	NA	TRBJ2-5	CSARAQRETQYF	TGCAGTGCTAGAGCGCAGCGAGAGACCCAGTACTTC
TRBV6-6	few	NA	TRBJ1-5	CASSSRGEHNQPQHF	TGTGCCAGCAGTTCGCGCGGAGAGCACAATCAGCCCCAGCATTTT
TRBV7-2	few	TRBD2	TRBJ2-5	CASSLGLAGYGETQYF	TGTGCCAGCAGCTTAGGACTAGCGGGATACGGGGAGACCCAGTACTTC
TRBV7-9	few	NA	TRBJ1-2	CASSLPQAIYGYTF	TGTGCCAGCAGCTTACCACAGGCTATTTATGGCTACACCTTC
TRBV29-1	many	NA	TRBJ1-2	CSVVPAYGYTF	TGCAGCGTTGTCCCAGCTTATGGCTACACCTTC
TRBV7-2	many	NA	TRBJ2-5	CASSPKGGKTQYF	TGTGCCAGCAGCCCAAAGGGTGGAAAGACCCAGTACTTC
TRBV19	NA	TRBD2	TRBJ2-1	CASSTLAAYNEQFF	TGTGCCAGTAGTACTCTAGCGGCCTACAATGAGCAGTTCTTC
TRBV6-1	NA	NA	TRBJ2-5	CASSETRTPVWETQYF	TGTGCCAGCAGTGAGACCAGGACTCCTGTGTGGGAGACCCAGTACTTC
TRBV6-5	few	TRBD1	TRBJ1-4	CASSYTGTGDEKLFF	TGTGCCAGCAGTTACACCGGGACAGGGGATGAAAAACTGTTTTTT
TRBV19	NA	NA	TRBJ1-4	CASSIQINEKLFF	TGTGCCAGTAGTATCCAGATTAATGAAAAACTGTTTTTT
TRBV6-1	NA	TRBD1	TRBJ1-1	CASSYGQGAIGTEAFF	TGTGCCAGCAGCTACGGACAGGGGGCAATTGGTACTGAAGCTTTCTTT
TRBV27	NA	TRBD1	TRBJ2-6	CASSLSRTGGPGANVLTF	TGTGCCAGCAGTTTATCGAGGACAGGGGGCCCTGGGGCCAACGTCCTGACTTTC
TRBV27	NA	NA	TRBJ2-3	CASSWGLTDTQYF	TGTGCCAGCAGTTGGGGCCTCACAGATACGCAGTATTTT
TRBV13	few	NA	TRBJ2-5	CASSFTGSGETQYF	TGTGCCAGCAGCTTCACAGGGTCAGGGGAGACCCAGTACTTC
TRBV5-6	NA	NA	TRBJ2-4	CASSPYRVAKNIQYF	TGTGCCAGCAGCCCGTACAGGGTTGCCAAAAACATTCAGTACTTC
TRBV27	NA	NA	TRBJ1-1	CASSLSYGGTEAFF	TGTGCCAGCAGTTTATCGTACGGGGGCACTGAAGCTTTCTTT
TRBV27	NA	NA	TRBJ2-1	CANRVEGSSYNEQFF	TGTGCCAACAGAGTAGAGGGGAGCTCCTACAATGAGCAGTTCTTC
TRBV2	NA	NA	TRBJ1-5	CASSDKRGFEPQHF	TGTGCCAGCAGTGATAAGAGGGGGTTCGAGCCCCAGCATTTT
TRBV27	NA	TRBD1	TRBJ1-2	CASKPRGPNYGYTF	TGTGCCAGCAAACCCAGGGGGCCTAACTATGGCTACACCTTC
TRBV5-6	NA	TRBD1	TRBJ1-5	CASSRLGQGARQPQHF	TGTGCCAGCAGCCGATTGGGACAGGGGGCGCGGCAGCCCCAGCATTTT
TRBV19	few	NA	TRBJ1-5	CASTFAGGPTNQPQHF	TGTGCCAGTACCTTCGCTGGGGGCCCGACTAATCAGCCCCAGCATTTT
TRBV7-8	many	TRBD1	TRBJ1-2	CASSPETGGIRFGYTF	TGTGCCAGCAGCCCAGAGACAGGGGGCATTCGCTTTGGCTACACCTTC
TRBV7-9	NA	TRBD1	TRBJ1-1	CASSPQGGAATEAFF	TGTGCCAGCAGCCCCCAAGGGGGCGCCGCCACTGAAGCTTTCTTT
TRBV12-3/TRBV12-4	NA	NA	TRBJ2-7	CASSFTAGLSYEQYF	TGTGCCAGCAGTTTTACCGCGGGGCTTAGTTACGAGCAGTACTTC
TRBV4-1	NA	NA	TRBJ1-1	CASSQGPIKNTEAFF	TGCGCCAGCAGCCAAGGGCCGATTAAGAACACTGAAGCTTTCTTT
TRBV7-6	many	NA	TRBJ2-2	CATRDGSGELFF	TGTGCCACCCGGGACGGGTCCGGGGAGCTGTTTTTT
TRBV14	NA	TRBD2	TRBJ2-3	CASSQDRLAGDTDTQYF	TGTGCCAGCAGCCAAGATCGGCTAGCGGGAGACACAGATACGCAGTATTTT
TRBV27	NA	NA	TRBJ2-7	CASSPIQENEQYF	TGTGCCAGCAGTCCCATACAGGAGAACGAGCAGTACTTC
TRBV7-8	NA	NA	TRBJ2-7	CASSAGQNEQYF	TGTGCCAGCAGCGCCGGACAGAACGAGCAGTACTTC
TRBV12-3/TRBV12-4	many	NA	TRBJ2-3	CASSSRGTSPTDTQYF	TGTGCCAGCAGTTCCAGAGGGACTTCCCCCACAGATACGCAGTATTTT
TRBV12-3/TRBV12-4	NA	NA	TRBJ2-1	CASSLGTPPYNEQFF	TGTGCCAGCAGCCTCGGGACACCCCCCTACAATGAGCAGTTCTTC
TRBV12-3/TRBV12-4	NA	NA	TRBJ1-1	CASSFVFRGMNTEAFF	TGTGCCAGCAGTTTTGTCTTTAGGGGCATGAACACTGAAGCTTTCTTT
TRBV27	NA	NA	TRBJ2-1	CASSSTAGWLYNEQFF	TGTGCCAGCAGTTCGACCGCTGGGTGGCTTTACAATGAGCAGTTCTTC
TRBV4-1	NA	NA	TRBJ2-5	CASSQDEVYQETQYF	TGCGCCAGCAGCCAAGATGAGGTATACCAAGAGACCCAGTACTTC
TRBV14	few	NA	TRBJ2-3	CASSQGWEESTDTQYF	TGTGCCAGCAGCCAAGGGTGGGAGGAGAGCACAGATACGCAGTATTTT
TRBV28	NA	NA	TRBJ1-5	CASSLLGRNQPQHF	TGTGCCAGCAGTTTATTGGGGAGGAATCAGCCCCAGCATTTT
TRBV6-1	few	TRBD1	TRBJ2-2	CASSHRNRQGGVTGELFF	TGTGCCAGCAGCCATAGAAACCGACAGGGGGGGGTCACCGGGGAGCTGTTTTTT
TRBV7-9	few	NA	TRBJ1-1	CASSLYTGLDEAFF	TGTGCCAGCAGCTTATACACAGGGCTCGATGAAGCTTTCTTT
TRBV19	few	TRBD1	TRBJ2-2	CASSTIQRTGNTGELFF	TGTGCCAGTAGTACCATTCAGAGGACAGGGAACACCGGGGAGCTGTTTTTT
TRBV19	NA	NA	TRBJ1-1	CASYPRDLNTEAFF	TGTGCCAGCTACCCTAGGGACTTGAACACTGAAGCTTTCTTT